This TCR beta chain is from a study of T cell responses to AZD1222 COVID-19 vaccine. Study results and limitations: It should be noted that donors were predominantly white British and more often female, and clonal diversity was possibly underestimated.

As concerns this clone: The antigen remains unidentified.

The protocol was immunoSEQ multiplex PCR, while the TCRdb copy is restricted to in-frame clones and leaves out a portion. The repertoire consists of under 200,000 clones, with 94% occurring once and the leading ten covering approximately 0.6%. This CDR3 has 14 residues. The germline V gene has CDR1 MGHDK and CDR2 SYGVNS. Between the trimmed V and J ends, which lost 4 bases and 6 bases, there was a span of 15 bases. This sequence originates from an adult in good health. Material: peripheral blood, obtained on day 0 of AZD1222 vaccination. This rearrangement joins TRBV25-1 to TRBJ1-1, with D possibly being TRBD1 (5 bases). The chain's CDR3 is CASSAPGPLAEAFF. CDR3 in DNA: TGTGCCAGCAGTGCTCCGGGACCATTAGCTGAAGCTTTCTTT.